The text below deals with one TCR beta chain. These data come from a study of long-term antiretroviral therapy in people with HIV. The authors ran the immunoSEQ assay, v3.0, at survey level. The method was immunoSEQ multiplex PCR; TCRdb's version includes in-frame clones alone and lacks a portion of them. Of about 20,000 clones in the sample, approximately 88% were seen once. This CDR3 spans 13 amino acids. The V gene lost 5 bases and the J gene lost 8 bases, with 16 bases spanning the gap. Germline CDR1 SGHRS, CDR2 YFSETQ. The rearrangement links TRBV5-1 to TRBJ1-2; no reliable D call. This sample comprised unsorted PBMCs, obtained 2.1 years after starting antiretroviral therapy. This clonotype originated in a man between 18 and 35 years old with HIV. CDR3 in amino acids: CASRLRMAGGYTF. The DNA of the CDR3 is TGCGCCAGCAGACTCAGGATGGCAGGAGGCTACACCTTC.